The sequence of this T cell receptor beta chain was determined in a study of shared T cell receptors in the human thymus. The trim removed 4 bases at V and 2 bases at J, leaving 4 bases unmatched. The CDR3 is 14 amino acids. Per the germline V gene, CDR1 is SGHKS and CDR2 is YYEKEE (reference sequence). Method: immunoSEQ multiplex PCR; TCRdb's copy keeps in-frame clones and lacks some. Of over 450,000 clones in the sample, approximately 80% were seen once. This sample was shared with a second study, whose subject was human thymus T cells.

V and J are TRBV5-5 and TRBJ2-3; 7 nucleotides agree with TRBD1. Material: thymocytes. The sequence was obtained from a boy under two years old with a congenital heart defect. The CDR3 coding sequence is TGTGCCAGCAGCCCGGACAGGATCACAGATACGCAGTATTTT. Its translation is CASSPDRITDTQYF. The entire variable domain, with the rest obtained from reference TRBV5-5 and TRBJ2-3, is as follows: DAGVTQSPTHLIKTRGQQVTLRCSPISGHKSVSWYQQVLGQGPQFIFQYYEKEERGRGNFPDRFSARQFPNYSSELNVNALLLGDSALYLCASSPDRITDTQYFGPGTRLTVL.